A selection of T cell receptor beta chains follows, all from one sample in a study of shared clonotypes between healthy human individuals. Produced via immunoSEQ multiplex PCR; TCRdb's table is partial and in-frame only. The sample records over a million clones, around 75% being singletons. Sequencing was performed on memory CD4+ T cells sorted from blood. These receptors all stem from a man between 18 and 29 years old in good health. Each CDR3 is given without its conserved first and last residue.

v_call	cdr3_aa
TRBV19	ASAGTGGTGTDTQY
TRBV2	ASRPGLERTDTQY
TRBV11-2	ASRGRNPDTQY
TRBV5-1	ASSERAGMNTEAF
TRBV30	AWSVGYEQY
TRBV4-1	ASSQTEGGLAGVFRTGELF
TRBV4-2	ASSQDEASGTEQF
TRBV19	ASSRARTGGGYEQY
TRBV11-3	ASSLGGTAYEQY
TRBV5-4	ASSLAGDLSYEQY
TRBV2	ASSGRQAKNIQY
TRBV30	AWRADRANVLT
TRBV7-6	ASSLGGGPSSNYGYT
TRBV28	ASKKTSATDTQY
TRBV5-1	ASSHGTSGFTDTQY
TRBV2	ASGASGTGVSETQY
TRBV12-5	ASGLVPKGQGNNEQF
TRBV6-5	ASSPGREQPQH
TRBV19	ASSRGGGPSEKLF
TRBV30	AWTRDRVDTEAF
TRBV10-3	ATHGLASYEQY
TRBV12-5	ASGLVPPPGRFYGYT
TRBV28	ASSLKGTGGNQPQH
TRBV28	ASSLGTLGQGQY
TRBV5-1	ASSPTPGRNEKLF
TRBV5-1	ASSRTGEDYGYT
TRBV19	ASSIAGRGSSSSYNSPLH
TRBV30	AWSSGRGEQPQH
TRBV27	ASSSSYPVNQPQH
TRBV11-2	ASSSVAGADSYEQY